The entry below describes one T cell receptor (beta chain). The sample comes from a study of blood T cell repertoires in COVID-19. Germline CDR1 is LNHDA and CDR2 is SQIVND (reference sequence). With V trimmed by 5 bases and J by 6 bases, 4 bases remained unmatched. This CDR3 spans 14 amino acids. The protocol was immunoSEQ multiplex PCR, while the TCRdb copy is restricted to in-frame clones and leaves out a portion. The table lists some 150,000 clones, around 89% of them singletons. The receptor's source is a man aged 60 to 69 with active or convalescent COVID-19. Sequencing was performed on peripheral blood. This chain links TRBV19 with TRBJ1-6; 7 bases agree with TRBD1. CDR3 DNA sequence: TGTGCCAGTAGTCTCAGGGGGTCTAATTCACCCCTCCACTTT. Its protein is CASSLRGSNSPLHF.